This TCR beta chain is from a study of response to subunit inactivated influenza vaccine. In germline, CDR1 is LNHNV, CDR2 YYDKDF (reference sequence). The CDR3 contains 16 residues. V was shortened by 4 bases and J by 0 bases, with 14 bases between the two germline ends. Study conclusions and caveats: T cells newly recruited by each seasonal influenza vaccination are few, the authors suggested.

For this clonotype: What it binds is unknown.

TCRdb analysed the RT-PCR reads with MiXCR anew, one entry per CDR3 protein. The repertoire holds fewer than 400,000 distinct CDR3 sequences, with 21% as singletons. The J gene is TRBJ2-3, the V gene TRBV15; D call uncertain. Material: PBMCs from blood, obtained less than 22 months after vaccination. The clonotype comes from a man aged 50-75 years who received an inactivated influenza vaccine. This CDR3 is CATSKAPGPSTDTQYF. CDR3 sequence (DNA): TGTGCCACCAGCAAAGCACCCGGGCCTAGCACAGATACGCAGTATTTT.